A selection of T cell receptor beta chains follows, all from one sample in a study of vaccination and CD4 T cells after COVID-19. For these receptors, no antigen is known. TCRdb passed the PCR reads through MiXCR, listing each CDR3 protein once. The sample lists roughly 9,200 distinct CDR3 sequences, roughly 36% occurring once. Sequencing was carried out using CD4+ T cells from blood, cultured in vitro. Receptors originate from a human donor in good health. CDR3s include the opening cysteine and the closing phenylalanine or tryptophan. D genes are given only for firm matches. The size field is filled for only some rows; it gives once, few, many or a size class.

CDR3 protein | CDR3 DNA | J gene | clone size | D gene | CDR3 length | V gene
CATSRDHGLGGYTF | TGTGCCACCAGCAGAGATCACGGCTTGGGTGGCTACACCTTC | TRBJ1-2 | . | . | 14 | TRBV15
CASSSTGSGYTF | TGTGCCAGTAGTTCAACAGGGTCTGGCTACACCTTC | TRBJ1-2 | few | . | 12 | TRBV19
CATASSGANVLTF | TGTGCCACCGCCAGCTCTGGGGCCAACGTCCTGACTTTC | TRBJ2-6 | . | . | 13 | TRBV24-1
CASSPGQDPLYGYTF | TGTGCCAGCAGTCCTGGACAGGACCCCCTCTATGGCTACACCTTC | TRBJ1-2 | few | TRBD1 | 15 | TRBV12-3/TRBV12-4
CASTPRAGSTDTQYF | TGTGCCAGCACCCCGAGGGCGGGGAGCACAGATACGCAGTATTTT | TRBJ2-3 | . | . | 15 | TRBV6-2/TRBV6-3
CASSLTGTGGTEAFF | TGTGCCAGCAGCCTAACCGGGACAGGGGGCACTGAAGCTTTCTTT | TRBJ1-1 | few | TRBD1 | 15 | TRBV11-2
CSARKGDTDTQYF | TGCAGTGCTAGGAAGGGGGACACAGATACGCAGTATTTT | TRBJ2-3 | few | . | 13 | TRBV20-1
CASSEGGQGGSGYTF | TGTGCCAGCAGTGAAGGTGGACAAGGGGGCTCTGGCTACACCTTC | TRBJ1-2 | few | TRBD1 | 15 | TRBV6-1
CASSMHGYTQYF | TGTGCCAGTAGTATGCACGGGTATACGCAGTATTTT | TRBJ2-3 | few | . | 12 | TRBV19
CASSRDSPNYGYTF | TGTGCCAGCAGTCGGGACAGCCCTAACTATGGCTACACCTTC | TRBJ1-2 | few | TRBD1 | 14 | TRBV6-1
CASSVGDNSGYGYTF | TGTGCCAGCAGCGTAGGGGACAACTCGGGCTATGGCTACACCTTC | TRBJ1-2 | . | . | 15 | TRBV9
CASSLRQGLYEQYF | TGTGCCAGCAGCTTGCGGCAGGGGCTCTACGAGCAGTACTTC | TRBJ2-7 | . | . | 14 | TRBV5-6
CASTRDRVIRAPLHF | TGTGCCAGCACGCGGGACAGGGTCATTAGGGCACCCCTCCACTTT | TRBJ1-6 | few | TRBD1 | 15 | TRBV2
CASSRRDSYNEQFF | TGTGCCAGCAGTCGCCGGGACAGCTACAATGAGCAGTTCTTC | TRBJ2-1 | . | TRBD1 | 14 | TRBV6-1
CASSLRQGGNSPLHF | TGCGCCAGCAGCTTGAGACAGGGGGGTAATTCACCCCTCCACTTT | TRBJ1-6 | . | TRBD1 | 15 | TRBV5-1
CASSVDGAGQPQHF | TGTGCCAGCAGCGTAGATGGGGCTGGTCAGCCCCAGCATTTT | TRBJ1-5 | once | . | 14 | TRBV9
CASRQGEVNSPLHF | TGTGCCAGCAGACAGGGGGAGGTTAATTCACCCCTCCACTTT | TRBJ1-6 | . | TRBD1 | 14 | TRBV6-1
CASGLAGTNSPLHF | TGTGCTAGTGGTTTGGCAGGGACAAATTCACCCCTCCACTTT | TRBJ1-6 | . | . | 14 | TRBV12-5
CASRPGTAYEQYF | TGTGCCAGCAGACCCGGGACGGCATACGAGCAGTACTTC | TRBJ2-7 | . | . | 13 | TRBV6-1
CAWSDEGRGTEAFF | TGTGCCTGGAGTGATGAGGGAAGAGGTACTGAAGCTTTCTTT | TRBJ1-1 | . | . | 14 | TRBV30
CASRQAGTAASYEQYF | TGTGCCAGCAGACAGGCTGGCACGGCGGCCTCCTACGAGCAGTACTTC | TRBJ2-7 | few | . | 16 | TRBV11-1
CSASSGNYGYTF | TGCAGTGCTAGCTCGGGGAACTATGGCTACACCTTC | TRBJ1-2 | . | . | 12 | TRBV20-1
CSAVQGNYGYTF | TGCAGCGCCGTACAGGGGAACTATGGCTACACCTTC | TRBJ1-2 | . | TRBD1 | 12 | TRBV29-1
CASSSPVKNIQYF | TGTGCCAGCAGCTCCCCGGTCAAAAACATTCAGTACTTC | TRBJ2-4 | . | . | 13 | TRBV7-2
CASSSRGGNQPQHF | TGTGCCAGCAGTAGCAGGGGGGGCAATCAGCCCCAGCATTTT | TRBJ1-5 | few | TRBD1 | 14 | TRBV6-1
CASSPKGAGVTDTQYF | TGTGCCAGCAGCCCAAAAGGTGCAGGGGTTACAGATACGCAGTATTTT | TRBJ2-3 | . | . | 16 | TRBV9
CASSDEGKGTQYF | TGTGCCAGCAGTGACGAGGGGAAGGGGACCCAGTACTTC | TRBJ2-5 | . | . | 13 | TRBV2
CASSFFGNTEAFF | TGTGCCAGCAGCTTCTTTGGAAACACTGAAGCTTTCTTT | TRBJ1-1 | . | . | 13 | TRBV7-9
CASSPGSQGPNTEAFF | TGTGCCAGCAGCCCAGGGTCCCAGGGACCGAACACTGAAGCTTTCTTT | TRBJ1-1 | . | . | 16 | TRBV7-3
CASSQDTGQGATNSPLHF | TGCGCCAGCAGCCAAGATACGGGACAGGGGGCAACTAATTCACCCCTCCACTTT | TRBJ1-6 | . | TRBD1 | 18 | TRBV4-1
CASSENSYEQYF | TGTGCCAGCAGTGAAAACTCCTACGAGCAGTACTTC | TRBJ2-7 | . | . | 12 | TRBV2
CASTSGFVGTEAFF | TGTGCCAGCACCTCAGGGTTCGTCGGCACTGAAGCTTTCTTT | TRBJ1-1 | few | . | 14 | TRBV6-1
CSAGGLGNTEAFF | TGCAGTGCTGGGGGACTTGGGAACACTGAAGCTTTCTTT | TRBJ1-1 | few | . | 13 | TRBV20-1
CASSIGGDRGYGYTF | TGTGCCAGCAGTATCGGGGGCGACAGGGGCTATGGCTACACCTTC | TRBJ1-2 | . | TRBD1 | 15 | TRBV6-1
CASSFSWQGLNQPQHF | TGTGCCAGCAGCTTTTCTTGGCAGGGGCTTAATCAGCCCCAGCATTTT | TRBJ1-5 | . | . | 16 | TRBV5-8
CASSYWGTGDGYTF | TGTGCCAGCAGTTACTGGGGGACAGGGGATGGCTACACCTTC | TRBJ1-2 | . | TRBD1 | 14 | TRBV6-5
CASSYSRTEAFF | TGTGCCAGCAGTTACTCACGGACTGAAGCTTTCTTT | TRBJ1-1 | few | . | 12 | TRBV6-5
CASSLGPDGYTF | TGTGCCAGCAGCTTGGGACCGGATGGCTACACCTTC | TRBJ1-2 | few | . | 12 | TRBV7-3
CASSLLERGFIRGETQYF | TGTGCCAGCAGCCTCCTCGAGCGGGGTTTTATCAGGGGGGAGACCCAGTACTTC | TRBJ2-5 | . | . | 18 | TRBV7-2
CATRTTTGFGSNQPQHF | TGTGCCACCAGGACGACTACAGGGTTCGGGAGCAATCAGCCCCAGCATTTT | TRBJ1-5 | large | . | 17 | TRBV15